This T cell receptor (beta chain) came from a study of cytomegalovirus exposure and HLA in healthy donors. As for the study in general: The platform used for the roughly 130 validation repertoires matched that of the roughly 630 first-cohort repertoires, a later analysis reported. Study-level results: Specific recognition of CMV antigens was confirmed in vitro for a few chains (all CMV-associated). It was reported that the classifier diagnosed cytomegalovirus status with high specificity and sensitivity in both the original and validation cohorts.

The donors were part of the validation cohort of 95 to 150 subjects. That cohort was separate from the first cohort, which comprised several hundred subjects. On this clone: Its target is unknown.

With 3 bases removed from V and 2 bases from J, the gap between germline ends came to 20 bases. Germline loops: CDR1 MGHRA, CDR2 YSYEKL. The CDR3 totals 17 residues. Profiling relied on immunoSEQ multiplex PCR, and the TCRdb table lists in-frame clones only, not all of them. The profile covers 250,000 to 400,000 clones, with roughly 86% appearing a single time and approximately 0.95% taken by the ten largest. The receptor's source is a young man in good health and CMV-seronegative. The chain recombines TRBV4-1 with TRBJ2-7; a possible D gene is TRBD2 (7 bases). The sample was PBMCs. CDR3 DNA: TGCGCCAGCAGCCAGAAAGGGCGGGGGCCGACCGCCTACGAGCAGTACTTC. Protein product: CASSQKGRGPTAYEQYF.